These T cell receptor beta chains were read from a single sample in a study of shared clonotypes between healthy human individuals. Only in-frame clones appear in the TCRdb table, and some are missing; sequencing was by immunoSEQ multiplex PCR. The sample contains over 100,000 clones, around 68% of which appear only once. The sequenced sample was memory CD8+ T cells sorted from blood. These TCRs come from a woman in her twenties or thirties in good health. CDR3s include the opening cysteine and the closing phenylalanine or tryptophan. The D gene is left open where the match is weak. The size entry is marked missing in some rows and otherwise reads once, few, many or a size class.

J gene,V gene,D gene,clone size,CDR3 DNA,CDR3 protein
TRBJ1-5,TRBV7-9,TRBD1,many,TGTGCCAGCAGCTTAGTATATGGCCGACCCCAGGGGGTCAATCAGCCCCAGCATTTT,CASSLVYGRPQGVNQPQHF
TRBJ2-1,TRBV11-3,NA,once,TGTGCCAGCAGCTTAGCGGGCCCGAGCTCCTACAATGAGCAGTTCTTC,CASSLAGPSSYNEQFF
TRBJ1-1,TRBV4-1,TRBD1,NA,TGCGCCAGCAGCCAAGTACGGTCCGGTACAGGGGGCTTGAACACTGAAGCTTTCTTT,CASSQVRSGTGGLNTEAFF
TRBJ1-2,TRBV27,TRBD1,NA,TGTGCCAGCAGTCGAATCAACGGACAGGGGGAGAACTATGGCTACACCTTC,CASSRINGQGENYGYTF
TRBJ2-1,TRBV11-2,NA,NA,TGTGCCAGCAGCTTAGGGGGGAAGGCAGGGTTTGAGCAGTTCTTC,CASSLGGKAGFEQFF
TRBJ2-7,TRBV10-3,NA,NA,TGTGCCATCAGTGCCCGCGGGATAGGGTTGGTCGAGCAGTACTTC,CAISARGIGLVEQYF
TRBJ1-5,TRBV19,NA,once,TGTGCCAGTTCGGTAAGCGGCCAGCCCCAGCATTTT,CASSVSGQPQHF
TRBJ2-1,TRBV27,NA,NA,TGTGCCAGCAGAAGCCTTCCGGGACTCGAACTCACCATCTCCTACAATGAGCAGTTCTTC,CASRSLPGLELTISYNEQFF
TRBJ2-1,TRBV28,NA,few,TGTGCCAGCAGTTTCCCGGACAGCAATGAGCAGTTCTTC,CASSFPDSNEQFF
TRBJ2-7,TRBV6-5,TRBD2,NA,TGTGCCAGCAGTTACGGCGCGGGAGGGCCCTACGAGCAGTACTTC,CASSYGAGGPYEQYF
TRBJ1-1,TRBV4-1,NA,NA,TGCGCCAGCAGCCAGATAATTTCTTTGAACACTGAAGCTTTCTTT,CASSQIISLNTEAFF
TRBJ1-4,TRBV27,TRBD1,NA,TGTGCCAGCAGTCCATCCGGGACAGGTCTCCGACCACTTAATGAAAAACTGTTTTTT,CASSPSGTGLRPLNEKLFF
TRBJ2-7,TRBV6-5,NA,NA,TGTGCCAGCAGTTATTCACTAGTCAAGAACGAGCAGTACTTC,CASSYSLVKNEQYF
TRBJ1-2,TRBV5-6,TRBD1,NA,TGTGCCAGCATGAAGGGGGCGAGGCCTAACTATGGCTACACCTTC,CASMKGARPNYGYTF